A single sample gave rise to the 29 T cell receptor beta chains below, sequenced in a study of shared clonotypes between healthy human individuals. Measured with immunoSEQ multiplex PCR; TCRdb has only the in-frame clones, and not every one. The sample contains about 2.2 million clones, roughly 93% of which appear only once. In the naive CD8 group, cells lacked CD45RO and were positively selected for CCR7, so terminally differentiated effector memory CD45RA+ cells were left out. Material: naive CD8+ T cells from PBMCs. These TCRs come from a man aged 18-30 years in good health. Some clones in this sample may be carry-over from other donors' samples.

This chain links TRBV28 with TRBJ1-1; perhaps TRBD1 as D (5 bases). Germline values: CDR1 MDHEN, CDR2 SYDVKM. The CDR3 covers 12 residues. V lost 10 bases to trimming and J lost 0 bases, with 9 bases between them. The CDR3 protein is CAIGTVNTEAFF. The DNA of the CDR3 is TGTGCCATCGGGACGGTGAACACTGAAGCTTTCTTT.

The chain couples TRBV28 to TRBJ1-2; possible D gene TRBD1, 6 bases. CDR1 is MDHEN, CDR2 SYDVKM, per germline. This CDR3 spans 18 amino acids. The germline V and J ends were trimmed by 7 bases and 2 bases, with 26 bases remaining between them. Written as DNA, the CDR3 is TGTGCCAGCACTAACCGGGACACTCCCTTCAGTGAGAACTATGGCTACACCTTC. Encoded protein: CASTNRDTPFSENYGYTF.

This chain joins TRBV5-4 and TRBJ2-5; D is possibly TRBD1 (5 bases). The CDR3 is 14 amino acids. Germline-derived CDR1 and CDR2 are SGHNT and YYREEE (reference sequence). V lost 3 bases and J lost 3, with 12 bases in between. DNA for the CDR3: TGTGCCAGCAGCTGGGGCCAGCCAAAAGAGACCCAGTACTTC. This codes for CASSWGQPKETQYF.

This rearrangement joins TRBV19 to TRBJ2-4; D is possibly TRBD1 (5 bases). Deletions cut 7 bases from V and 7 bases from J, with 14 bases between. This CDR3 is built from 13 residues. Germline CDR1 reads LNHDA; CDR2 reads SQIVND (reference sequence). The CDR3 spells CASMGQENNIQYF. CDR3 DNA sequence: TGTGCCAGTATGGGGCAGGAAAATAACATTCAGTACTTC.

The chain recombines TRBV6-1 with TRBJ2-7; D perhaps matches TRBD1 (5 bases). The V gene lost 7 bases and the J gene lost 6 bases, with 13 bases spanning the gap. There are 12 residues in the CDR3. Germline-derived CDR1 and CDR2 are MNHNS and SASEGT. The CDR3 nucleotides are TGTGCCAGCAAGCAGGGTTCGGGCGAGCAGTACTTC. Protein: CASKQGSGEQYF.

This chain connects TRBV14 to TRBJ1-1; D gene ambiguous. Trimming stripped 1 base from V and 6 bases from J, with 12 bases between. Germline V gene sequence: CDR1 SGHDN, CDR2 FVKESK. The length of the CDR3 is 14 residues. CDR3 protein: CASSQVRGVPEAFF. For the CDR3, the DNA is TGTGCCAGCAGCCAAGTGCGTGGCGTCCCTGAAGCTTTCTTT. Together with reference TRBV14 and TRBJ1-1, the CDR3 gives the full variable domain: EAGVTQFPSHSVIEKGQTVTLRCDPISGHDNLYWYRRVMGKEIKFLLHFVKESKQDESGMPNNRFLAERTGGTYSTLKVQPAELEDSGVYFCASSQVRGVPEAFFGQGTRLTVV.

The chain has TRBV7-9 and TRBJ2-3, with D unresolved. Germline CDR1 is SEHNR and CDR2 is FQNEAQ (reference sequence). The V and J ends lost 5 bases and 0 bases respectively, with 12 bases between them. The CDR3 length is 15 residues. The CDR3 loop reads CASSKTGLSTDTQYF. Here the CDR3 DNA reads TGTGCCAGCAGCAAGACTGGGCTGAGCACAGATACGCAGTATTTT. Filled out from reference TRBV7-9 and TRBJ2-3, the complete variable domain reads DTGVSQNPRHKITKRGQNVTFRCDPISEHNRLYWYRQTLGQGPEFLTYFQNEAQLEKSRLLSDRFSAERPKGSFSTLEIQRTEQGDSAMYLCASSKTGLSTDTQYFGPGTRLTVL.

Regarding this clone: Other DNA sequences of this sample code for an identical CDR3. The V and J genes are TRBV19 and TRBJ1-1; unclear D gene. The CDR3 runs 13 residues. V was trimmed by 3 bases and J by 5 bases, leaving 10 bases between them. The germline V gene has CDR1 LNHDA and CDR2 SQIVND (reference sequence). In DNA, the CDR3 is TGTGCCAGTAGTATCCGGGGAGGGACTGAAGCTTTCTTT. Translated, it gives CASSIRGGTEAFF.

This clone appeared once. As DNA, the CDR3 is TGTGCCAGCAGCAAAGCTTGCCGGGGGCAGGGTAGCACTGAAGCTTTCTTT. It specifies CASSKACRGQGSTEAFF. This chain joins TRBV21-1 and TRBJ1-1. TRBV21-1 is recorded as a pseudogene. This CDR3 has 17 residues.

V is TRBV5-4 and J is TRBJ2-7, with D perhaps matching TRBD2 (6 bases). Germline V gene sequence: CDR1 SGHNT, CDR2 YYREEE (reference sequence). The length of the CDR3 is 16 residues. Between the trimmed V and J ends, which lost 1 base and 6 bases, there was a span of 20 bases. The CDR3 is CASSLRARDFTIEQYF. CDR3 DNA sequence: TGTGCCAGCAGCTTGCGGGCCCGGGACTTCACGATCGAGCAGTACTTC.

J is TRBJ1-5 and V is TRBV28; D is ambiguous. Germline loops: CDR1 MDHEN, CDR2 SYDVKM. This CDR3 is 15 amino acids long. The V end was cut by 6 bases, the J end by 0 bases, with 12 bases between. The CDR3 region has the DNA TGTGCCAGCAGCCCCGTGGGTGATAGCAATCAGCCCCAGCATTTT. This sequence encodes CASSPVGDSNQPQHF.

The table lists this clone with a count of one. The V and J genes are TRBV5-1 and TRBJ2-7; D perhaps matches TRBD2 (6 bases). Looked up from germline, CDR1 is SGHRS and CDR2 is YFSETQ. This CDR3 region has 15 residues. V was shortened by 4 bases and J by 2 bases, with 16 bases between the two germline ends. CDR3: CASSPDRTSTYEQYF. The CDR3, as DNA: TGCGCCAGCAGCCCTGATCGAACTAGCACCTACGAGCAGTACTTC.

This chain uses TRBV20-1 with TRBJ2-7; D unclear. The germline V and J ends were trimmed by 2 bases and 7 bases, with 6 bases remaining between them. CDR1 is DFQATT, CDR2 SNEGSKA, per germline (reference sequence). The CDR3 covers 10 residues. CDR3 region: CSARWEEQYF. The CDR3 DNA follows: TGCAGTGCTAGATGGGAAGAGCAGTACTTC.

The CDR3 nucleotides read TGTGCCAGCAGTTCACGACTAGCGGGAGGGCCGATAGGAGAGACCCAGTACTTC. Encoded protein: CASSSRLAGGPIGETQYF. V usage is TRBV27 and J usage is TRBJ2-5; 14 bases align to TRBD2. The J segment lost 4 bases and the V segment lost 4 bases, leaving 11 bases of the junction unmatched. Germline V gives CDR1 MNHEY, CDR2 SMNVEV (reference sequence). The CDR3 covers 18 residues.

The V call is TRBV15, the J call TRBJ2-3, with no clear D. V shed 1 base and J shed 0 bases, with 11 bases lying between them. The CDR3 sequence is 16 residues long. CDR1 and CDR2 from the germline V gene are LNHNV and YYDKDF (reference sequence). The CDR3 nucleotides read TGTGCCACCAGCAGAGCCCCCATTACTAGCACAGATACGCAGTATTTT. Amino acids: CATSRAPITSTDTQYF.

The CDR3 DNA reads as TGTGCCAGCAGCCGGGACAGGGGGCTAGGGGAGCAGTACTTC. It yields the protein CASSRDRGLGEQYF. The chain combines TRBV6-6 with TRBJ2-7; 12 bases fit TRBD1. This CDR3 has 14 amino acids. V shed 6 bases and J 7 bases; nucleotides not matched to a gene: 7. Looked up from germline, CDR1 is MNHNY and CDR2 is SVGAGI (reference sequence).

The V and J genes are TRBV5-4 and TRBJ2-7; 7 bases are shared with TRBD2. Trimming removed 4 bases from V and 4 bases from J; junction bases left unmatched: 17. The CDR3 is made up of 17 amino acids. Germline V gene sequence: CDR1 SGHNT, CDR2 YYREEE (reference sequence). The CDR3 region has the DNA TGTGCCAGCAGCCTACTCCCCCCTAGCGGAGGGACGTACGAGCAGTACTTC. It specifies CASSLLPPSGGTYEQYF.

V usage is TRBV11-2 and J usage is TRBJ1-2; 9 nucleotides match TRBD1. The CDR3 has 17 amino acids. Germline CDR1 and CDR2: SGHAT and FQNNGV. V trimming: 4 bases; J trimming: 4 bases; junction bases outside the gene matches: 13. The CDR3 nucleotides read TGTGCCAGCAGCTCTGGACAGGGGAGGCCTAGTGTCTATGGCTACACCTTC. Translating it yields CASSSGQGRPSVYGYTF.

V usage is TRBV28 and J usage is TRBJ2-7; TRBD1 matches 7 bases. With V trimmed by 6 bases and J by 0 bases, 8 bases remained unmatched. This CDR3 is built from 15 residues. Germline CDR1 and CDR2: MDHEN and SYDVKM. CDR3 protein: CASRPRGQISYEQYF. The CDR3 bases are TGTGCCAGCAGGCCCCGGGGACAGATCTCCTACGAGCAGTACTTC.

The chain is built from TRBV15 and TRBJ2-7; a possible D gene is TRBD1 (6 bases). CDR3 length: 15 amino acids. Looked up from germline, CDR1 is LNHNV and CDR2 is YYDKDF (reference sequence). Trimming removed 0 bases from V and 3 bases from J, with 12 bases in between. CDR3 in amino acids: CATSRDRGTYYEQYF. Here the CDR3 DNA reads TGTGCCACCAGCAGAGATAGGGGGACCTACTACGAGCAGTACTTC.

The chain employs TRBV27 and TRBJ1-5; D is unresolved. Germline V lookup: CDR1 MNHEY, CDR2 SMNVEV (reference sequence). This CDR3 spans 14 amino acids. V gave up 6 bases and J gave up 5 bases, with 14 bases separating them. The CDR3 region has the DNA TGTGCCAGCAGAATTTCGGGGAATTATCAGCCCCAGCATTTT. Translating it yields CASRISGNYQPQHF.

The chain combines TRBV29-1 with TRBJ1-2; D is undetermined. From germline, CDR1 is SQVTM and CDR2 ANQGSEA. Trimming removed 6 bases at V and 8 bases at J, with 13 bases between. The CDR3 loop spans 11 amino acids. This CDR3 reads CSVGTARGYTF. The CDR3 nucleotides read TGCAGCGTCGGAACAGCCAGGGGCTACACCTTC. The full variable domain, with the rest looked up from reference TRBV29-1 and TRBJ1-2, is SAVISQKPSRDICQRGTSLTIQCQVDSQVTMMFWYRQQPGQSLTLIATANQGSEATYESGFVIDKFPISRPNLTFSTLTVSNMSPEDSSIYLCSVGTARGYTFGSGTRLTVV.

This clone has just a few counts. This chain links TRBV7-8 with TRBJ2-5, with a possible D match to TRBD1 (6 bases). The germline CDR1 and CDR2 sequences are SGHVS and FQNEAQ. There are 14 residues in the CDR3. Trimming removed 5 bases from V and 5 bases from J, with 15 bases in between. In DNA, the CDR3 is TGTGCCAGCAGCCCACCAGGCGACAGGGAGACCCAGTACTTC. Amino acid sequence: CASSPPGDRETQYF.

Points on this clone: Other DNA sequences of this sample code for an identical CDR3. The rearrangement links TRBV6-5 to TRBJ2-7; 8 bases match TRBD2. Germline assignment: CDR1 MNHEY and CDR2 SVGAGI. This CDR3 has 14 residues. The J segment lost 2 bases and the V segment lost 2 bases, leaving 2 bases of the junction unmatched. CDR3 nucleotides: TGTGCCAGCAGTTACAGCGGGGGCACCTACGAGCAGTACTTC. Residues: CASSYSGGTYEQYF.

V usage is TRBV7-9 and J usage is TRBJ1-2, with TRBD1 as a possible D gene (5 bases). The CDR3 spans 15 residues. The V gene's germline CDR1 is SEHNR and CDR2 FQNEAQ (reference sequence). V was cut by 4 bases and J by 8 bases, with 20 bases left in between. As DNA, the CDR3 is TGTGCCAGCAGCTCCAGGACATGGCTGGGGTCCGGCTACACCTTC. This gives the protein CASSSRTWLGSGYTF.

The rearrangement links TRBV4-1 to TRBJ2-6, with D possibly TRBD2 on 5 matching bases. The V gene's germline CDR1 is MGHRA and CDR2 YSYEKL. The CDR3 has 17 amino acids. Trimming removed 1 base at V and 0 bases at J, with 10 bases between. The CDR3 sequence: CASSQVRVGSGANVLTF. CDR3 in DNA: TGCGCCAGCAGCCAAGTGAGGGTTGGCTCTGGGGCCAACGTCCTGACTTTC.

V gene TRBV29-1 combines with J gene TRBJ2-7; D not certain. Trimming left V 3 bases short and J 0 bases short, with 15 bases between. CDR3 length equals 15 residues. Germline CDR1 is SQVTM and CDR2 is ANQGSEA. The CDR3 is CSVDLAGRSSYEQYF. The CDR3 nucleotides read TGCAGCGTTGATCTTGCAGGCCGAAGCTCCTACGAGCAGTACTTC.

The V call is TRBV4-1, the J call TRBJ1-2; D unresolved. The CDR3 sequence is 12 residues long. Germline CDR1 MGHRA, CDR2 YSYEKL. V shed 0 bases and J shed 7 bases, with 6 bases lying between them. The CDR3 nucleotides read TGCGCCAGCAGCCAAGAAATTGGTGGCTACACCTTC. The encoded protein is CASSQEIGGYTF.

The V and J genes are TRBV25-1 and TRBJ2-2, with D unclear. Germline CDR1 MGHDK, CDR2 SYGVNS. The CDR3 is 11 amino acids. Trimming shortened V by 9 bases and J by 5 bases, and 7 bases separated the two germline ends. The CDR3 spells CASDGTGELFF. As DNA, the CDR3 is TGTGCCAGTGACGGGACCGGGGAGCTGTTTTTT.